The clone carrying this TCR beta chain was observed a handful of times. Its antigen is unknown. Mismatch with germline at one junction end may stem from a read error. MiXCR, applied by TCRdb to the 5' RACE reads, yields one record per CDR3 protein. The sample consists of around 13,000 distinct CDR3 sequences, roughly 7% of them appearing once. These data are taken from a study of spatial heterogeneity in lung cancer. Study results and limitations: One measure, the expanded intratumoral alpha and beta TCR count, tracked tumor mutation counts.

Time point reported: sample taken at primary tumor resection. Samples were obtained from about 75 donors, all untreated early-stage non-small cell lung cancer patients. CDR1 and CDR2 (germline): KGHSH, LQKENI. This CDR3 has 15 residues. The sequence derives from a female donor with early-stage non-small cell lung cancer. The V gene is TRBV18, the J gene TRBJ1-6, with TRBD1 matching over 7 bases. Specimen: lung tumor tissue, collected at surgery. As DNA, the CDR3 is TGTGCCAGCTCATCACCCGGGACAGCCTATTCACCCCTCCACTTT. Translated, it gives CASSSPGTAYSPLHF.